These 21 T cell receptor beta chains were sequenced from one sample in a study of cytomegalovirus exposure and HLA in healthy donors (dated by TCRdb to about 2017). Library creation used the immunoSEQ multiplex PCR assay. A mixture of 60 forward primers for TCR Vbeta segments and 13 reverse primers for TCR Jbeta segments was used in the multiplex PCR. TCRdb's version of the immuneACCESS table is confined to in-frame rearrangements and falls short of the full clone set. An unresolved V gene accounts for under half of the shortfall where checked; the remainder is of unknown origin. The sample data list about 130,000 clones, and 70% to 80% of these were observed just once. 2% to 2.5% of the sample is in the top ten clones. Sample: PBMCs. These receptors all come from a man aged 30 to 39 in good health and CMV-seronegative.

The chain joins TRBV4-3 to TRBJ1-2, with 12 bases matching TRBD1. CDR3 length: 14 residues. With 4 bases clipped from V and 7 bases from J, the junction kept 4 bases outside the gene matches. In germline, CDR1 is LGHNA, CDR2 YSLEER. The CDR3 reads CASSRGQGASGYTF. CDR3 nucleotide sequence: TGCGCCAGCAGCCGGGGACAGGGGGCATCTGGCTACACCTTC.

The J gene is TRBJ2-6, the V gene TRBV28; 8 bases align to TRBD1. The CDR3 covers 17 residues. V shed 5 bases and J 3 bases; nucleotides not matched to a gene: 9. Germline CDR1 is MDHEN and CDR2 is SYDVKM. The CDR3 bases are TGTGCCAGCAGTCCCCATACAGGGGGAAATGGGGCCAACGTCCTGACTTTC. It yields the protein CASSPHTGGNGANVLTF.

CDR3 protein: CASSPGNANNEQFF. CDR3 DNA: TGTGCCAGCTCACCTGGCAACGCCAACAATGAGCAGTTCTTC. The rearrangement joins TRBV18 to TRBJ2-1; D is ambiguous. Trimming stripped 3 bases from V and 5 bases from J, with 11 bases between. In germline, CDR1 is KGHSH, CDR2 LQKENI. This CDR3 has 14 residues.

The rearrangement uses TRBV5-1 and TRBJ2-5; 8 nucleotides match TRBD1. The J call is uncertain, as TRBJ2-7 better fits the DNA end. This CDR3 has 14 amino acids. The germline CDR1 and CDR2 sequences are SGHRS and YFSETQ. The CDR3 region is CASMDAGQDYEQYF. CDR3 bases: TGCGCCAGCATGGATGCGGGACAGGACTACGAGCAGTACTTC.

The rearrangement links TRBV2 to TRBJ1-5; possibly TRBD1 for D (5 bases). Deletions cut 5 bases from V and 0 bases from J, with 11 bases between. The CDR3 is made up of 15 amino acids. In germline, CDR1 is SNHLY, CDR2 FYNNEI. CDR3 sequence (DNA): TGTGCCAGCAGTAGACAGAAATATAGCAATCAGCCCCAGCATTTT. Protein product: CASSRQKYSNQPQHF.

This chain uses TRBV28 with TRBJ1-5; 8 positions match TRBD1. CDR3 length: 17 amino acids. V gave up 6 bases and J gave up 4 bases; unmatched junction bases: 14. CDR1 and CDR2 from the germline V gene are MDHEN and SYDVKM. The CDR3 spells CASSSLAGQDLNQPQHF. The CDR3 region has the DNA TGTGCCAGCAGCTCACTAGCGGGACAGGATTTGAATCAGCCCCAGCATTTT. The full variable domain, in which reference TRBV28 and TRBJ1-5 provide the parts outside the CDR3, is DVKVTQSSRYLVKRTGEKVFLECVQDMDHENMFWYRQDPGLGLRLIYFSYDVKMKEKGDIPEGYSVSREKKERFSLILESASTNQTSMYLCASSSLAGQDLNQPQHFGDGTRLSIL.

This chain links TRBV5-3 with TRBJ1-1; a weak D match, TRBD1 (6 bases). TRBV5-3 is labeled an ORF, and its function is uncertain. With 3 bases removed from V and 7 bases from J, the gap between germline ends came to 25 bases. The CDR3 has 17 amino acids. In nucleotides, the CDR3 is TGTGCCAGAAGCTACCCCGGACAGCCCTCGGTCGGGGTTGAAGCTTTCTTT. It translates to CARSYPGQPSVGVEAFF.

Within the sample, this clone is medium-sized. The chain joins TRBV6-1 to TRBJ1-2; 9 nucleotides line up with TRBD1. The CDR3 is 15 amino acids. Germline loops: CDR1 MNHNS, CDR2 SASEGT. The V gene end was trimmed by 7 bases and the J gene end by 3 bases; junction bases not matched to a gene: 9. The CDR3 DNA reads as TGTGCCAGCAACCCACGACAGGGGGTGGACTATGGCTACACCTTC. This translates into CASNPRQGVDYGYTF.

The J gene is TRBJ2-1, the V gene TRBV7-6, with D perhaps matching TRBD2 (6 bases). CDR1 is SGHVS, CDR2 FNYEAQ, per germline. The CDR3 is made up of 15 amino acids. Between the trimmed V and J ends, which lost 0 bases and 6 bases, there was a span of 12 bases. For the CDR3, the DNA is TGTGCCAGCAGCTTAGCCGGGAGAGGGCCCAATGAGCAGTTCTTC. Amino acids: CASSLAGRGPNEQFF.

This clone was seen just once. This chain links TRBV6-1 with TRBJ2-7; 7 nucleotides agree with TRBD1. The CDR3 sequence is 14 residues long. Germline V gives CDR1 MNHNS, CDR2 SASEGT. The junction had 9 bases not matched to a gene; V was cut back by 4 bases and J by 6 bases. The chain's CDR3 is CASSGGGLVGEQYF. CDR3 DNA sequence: TGTGCCAGCAGTGGAGGGGGCCTGGTAGGCGAGCAGTACTTC.

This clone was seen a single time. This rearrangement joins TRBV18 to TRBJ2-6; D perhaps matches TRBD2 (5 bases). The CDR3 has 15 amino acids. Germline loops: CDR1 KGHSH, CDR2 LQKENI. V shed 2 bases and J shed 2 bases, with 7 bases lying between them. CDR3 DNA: TGTGCCAGCTCACCAGGGAGAGCTGGGGCCAACGTCCTGACTTTC. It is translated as CASSPGRAGANVLTF.

For the CDR3, the DNA is TGTGCCAGCACCACGTCCATGCGCTACGAGCAGTACTTC. This sequence encodes CASTTSMRYEQYF. The chain links TRBV7-2 to TRBJ2-7; D unresolved. V was trimmed by 7 bases and J by 3 bases, leaving 13 bases between them. The CDR3 consists of 13 residues. Per the germline V gene, CDR1 is SGHTA and CDR2 is FQGNSA.

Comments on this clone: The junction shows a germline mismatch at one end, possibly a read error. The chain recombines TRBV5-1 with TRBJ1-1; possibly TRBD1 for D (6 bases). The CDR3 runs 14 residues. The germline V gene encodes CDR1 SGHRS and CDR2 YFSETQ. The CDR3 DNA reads TGCGCCAGCAGCTTCGGGGGGCCGAACACTGGAGCTTTCTTT. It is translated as CASSFGGPNTGAFF. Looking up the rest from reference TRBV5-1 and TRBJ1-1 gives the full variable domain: KAGVTQTPRYLIKTRGQQVTLSCSPISGHRSVSWYQQTPGQGLQFLFEYFSETQRNKGNFPGRFSGRQFSNSRSEMNVSTLELGDSALYLCASSFGGPNTGAFFGQGTRLTVV.

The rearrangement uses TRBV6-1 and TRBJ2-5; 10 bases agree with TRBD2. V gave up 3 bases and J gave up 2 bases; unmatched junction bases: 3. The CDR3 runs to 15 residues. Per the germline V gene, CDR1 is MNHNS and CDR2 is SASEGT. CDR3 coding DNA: TGTGCCAGCAGTGAGACTAGCGGGCGACAAGAGACCCAGTACTTC. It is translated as CASSETSGRQETQYF.

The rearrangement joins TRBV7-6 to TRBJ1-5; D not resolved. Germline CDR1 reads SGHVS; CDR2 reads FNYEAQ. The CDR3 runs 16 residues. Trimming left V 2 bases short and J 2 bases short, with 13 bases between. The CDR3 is CASSLFPLRGNQPQHF. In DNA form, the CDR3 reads TGTGCCAGCAGCTTATTCCCCCTCCGGGGCAATCAGCCCCAGCATTTT. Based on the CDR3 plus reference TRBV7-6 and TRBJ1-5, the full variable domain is GAGVSQSPRYKVTKRGQDVALRCDPISGHVSLYWYRQALGQGPEFLTYFNYEAQQDKSGLPNDRFSAERPEGSISTLTIQRTEQRDSAMYRCASSLFPLRGNQPQHFGDGTRLSIL.

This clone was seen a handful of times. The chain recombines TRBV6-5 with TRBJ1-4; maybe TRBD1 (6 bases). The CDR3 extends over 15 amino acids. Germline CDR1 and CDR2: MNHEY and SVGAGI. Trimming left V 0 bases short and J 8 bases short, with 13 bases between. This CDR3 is CASSYSGRGKEKLFF. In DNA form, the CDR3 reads TGTGCCAGCAGTTACTCGGGCAGGGGAAAGGAAAAACTGTTTTTT.

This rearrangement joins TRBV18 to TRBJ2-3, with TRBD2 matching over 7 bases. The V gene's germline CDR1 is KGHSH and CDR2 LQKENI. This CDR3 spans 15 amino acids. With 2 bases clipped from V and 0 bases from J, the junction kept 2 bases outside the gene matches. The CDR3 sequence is CASSPTGGSTDTQYF. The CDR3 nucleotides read TGTGCCAGCTCACCAACGGGAGGTAGCACAGATACGCAGTATTTT.

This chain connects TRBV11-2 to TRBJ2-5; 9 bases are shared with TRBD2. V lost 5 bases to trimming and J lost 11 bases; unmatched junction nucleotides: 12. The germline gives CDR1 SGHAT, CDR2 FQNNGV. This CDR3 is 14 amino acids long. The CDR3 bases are TGTGCCAGCAGCGTGGCGGGAGGGCCCCGGGAGCAGTACTTC. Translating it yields CASSVAGGPREQYF.

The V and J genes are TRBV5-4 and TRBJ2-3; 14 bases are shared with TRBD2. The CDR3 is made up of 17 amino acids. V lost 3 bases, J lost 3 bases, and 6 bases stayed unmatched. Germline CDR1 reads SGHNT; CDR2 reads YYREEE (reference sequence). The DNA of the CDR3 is TGTGCCAGCAGCTCCGGGACTAGCGGGAGAAGGACAGATACGCAGTATTTT. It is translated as CASSSGTSGRRTDTQYF.

This CDR3 is CSVEGTSGIYEQYF. In DNA form, the CDR3 reads TGCAGCGTTGAAGGGACTAGCGGAATCTACGAGCAGTACTTC. The rearrangement uses TRBV29-1 and TRBJ2-7, with 10 bases lining up with TRBD2. CDR3 length: 14 residues. The V and J ends lost 1 base and 3 bases, in that order; junction bases with no gene match: 3. Germline CDR1 and CDR2: SQVTM and ANQGSEA.

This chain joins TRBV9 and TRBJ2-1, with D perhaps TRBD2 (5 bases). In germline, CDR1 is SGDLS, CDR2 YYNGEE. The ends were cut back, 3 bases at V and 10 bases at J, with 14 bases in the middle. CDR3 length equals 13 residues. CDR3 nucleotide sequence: TGTGCCAGCAGCGGGAGGCTGGGAATAGAGCAGTTCTTC. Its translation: CASSGRLGIEQFF.